This TCR beta chain derives from a study of blood T cell repertoires in COVID-19. Clones were sequenced by immunoSEQ multiplex PCR, and TCRdb holds only the in-frame ones, with some missing. The sample contains some 49,000 clones, approximately 93% of which appear only once. Germline CDR1 reads SGHAT; CDR2 reads FQNNGV. The CDR3 consists of 15 residues. V lost 0 bases to trimming and J lost 3 bases; unmatched junction nucleotides: 5. The J gene is TRBJ2-7, the V gene TRBV11-2; 7 nucleotides line up with TRBD1. The sample consisted of peripheral blood. This receptor was obtained from a man in his fifties or sixties with COVID-19, enrolled during active disease. DNA for the CDR3: TGTGCCAGCAGCTTAGACGCTGACAGGGACTACGAGCAGTACTTC. Translating it yields CASSLDADRDYEQYF. Looking up the rest from reference TRBV11-2 and TRBJ2-7 gives the full variable domain: EAGVAQSPRYKIIEKRQSVAFWCNPISGHATLYWYQQILGQGPKLLIQFQNNGVVDDSQLPKDRFSAERLKGVDSTLKIQPAKLEDSAVYLCASSLDADRDYEQYFGPGTRLTVT.